What follows are 27 T cell receptor beta chains derived from one specimen sequenced in a study of cytomegalovirus exposure and HLA in healthy donors. With 60 Vbeta and 13 Jbeta primers, the PCR was carried out. Produced via immunoSEQ multiplex PCR; TCRdb's table is partial and in-frame only. The table records about 61,000 clones, around 90% of them present only once. Source material: PBMCs. These receptors were obtained from a man aged 30 to 39 in good health and CMV-seropositive.

The chain links TRBV4-2 to TRBJ2-5, with a possible D match to TRBD1 (7 bases). The DNA end lines up better with TRBJ2-7; the J call may be wrong. In germline, CDR1 is LGHNA, CDR2 YNFKEQ. CDR3 size: 13 residues. CDR3 residues: CASNGGTAYEQYF. CDR3 in DNA: TGTGCCAGCAACGGCGGGACAGCCTACGAGCAGTACTTC.

This chain joins TRBV30 and TRBJ1-5; 9 bases are shared with TRBD1. Germline trimming cut 1 base from V and 2 bases from J; bases unmatched to any gene: 9. The germline V gene encodes CDR1 GTSNPN and CDR2 SVGIG (reference sequence). CDR3 length: 17 amino acids. DNA for the CDR3: TGTGCCTGGAGTGGCGGACAGGGGCAGGGTGGCAATCAGCCCCAGCATTTT. This sequence encodes CAWSGGQGQGGNQPQHF.

The CDR3 is CASSQDDLGDGEKYEQYF. The CDR3, as DNA: TGCGCCAGCAGCCAAGATGACCTGGGAGACGGAGAAAAGTACGAGCAGTACTTC. The chain uses TRBV4-3 and TRBJ2-7; TRBD2 might be the D (5 bases). From germline, CDR1 is LGHNA and CDR2 YSLEER. The CDR3 is 18 residues long. V lost 0 bases, J lost 4 bases, and 22 bases lay in between.

V usage is TRBV18 and J usage is TRBJ2-7, with D hard to call. V was pared by 0 bases and J by 2 bases, with 5 bases between. This CDR3 has 13 amino acids. Looked up from germline, CDR1 is KGHSH and CDR2 is LQKENI. The CDR3 DNA sequence: TGTGCCAGCTCACCACCGTCCGCCTACGAGCAGTACTTC. This codes for CASSPPSAYEQYF.

This rearrangement joins TRBV28 to TRBJ1-6, with TRBD1 matching over 8 bases. The V and J ends lost 8 bases and 6 bases, in that order; junction bases with no gene match: 6. Germline-derived CDR1 and CDR2 are MDHEN and SYDVKM. This CDR3 has 14 amino acids. The CDR3 DNA reads as TGTGCCAGCGGACAGGGAGGAGCTAATTCACCCCTCCACTTT. Its translation: CASGQGGANSPLHF.

The genes are TRBV27 and TRBJ2-7; 8 bases match TRBD1. Per germline, CDR1 MNHEY and CDR2 SMNVEV (reference sequence). This CDR3 spans 14 amino acids. Losses at the gene ends were 4 bases for V and 4 bases for J; bases not matched to a gene: 6. The CDR3: CASSSQGALYEQYF. In DNA form, the CDR3 reads TGTGCCAGCAGTTCCCAGGGGGCGTTATACGAGCAGTACTTC.

The chain has TRBV18 and TRBJ1-1, with D maybe TRBD1 (5 bases). CDR1 and CDR2 (germline): KGHSH, LQKENI. V shed 5 bases and J shed 0 bases, with 13 bases lying between them. The CDR3 has 15 amino acids. The CDR3 DNA follows: TGTGCCAGCTCATCCCGAACAGGAATGAACACTGAAGCTTTCTTT. Protein product: CASSSRTGMNTEAFF.

This clone was detected once. This chain links TRBV27 with TRBJ2-1; 9 bases match TRBD2. With 4 bases clipped from V and 5 bases from J, the junction kept 9 bases outside the gene matches. From germline, CDR1 is MNHEY and CDR2 SMNVEV (reference sequence). This CDR3 has 16 residues. The CDR3 DNA sequence: TGTGCCAGCAGTTCCCTCGGCGGGGGGGTTAACAATGAGCAGTTCTTC. As protein: CASSSLGGGVNNEQFF.

The rearrangement links TRBV6-6 to TRBJ1-2, with TRBD1 as a possible D gene (6 bases). Trimming cost V 6 bases and J 4 bases, with 12 bases left between them. Germline CDR1 MNHNY, CDR2 SVGAGI (reference sequence). This CDR3 is built from 13 residues. The CDR3 DNA is TGTGCCAGCAGACGAGGACAGCTCTATGGCTACACCTTC. This sequence encodes CASRRGQLYGYTF.

The V gene is TRBV5-5, the J gene TRBJ2-1; 13 bases fit TRBD2. Germline trimming cut 2 bases from V and 0 bases from J; bases unmatched to any gene: 8. Germline CDR1 and CDR2: SGHKS and YYEKEE (reference sequence). The CDR3 is made up of 19 amino acids. DNA for the CDR3: TGTGCCAGCAGCTTTAGGGGACTAGCGGGAATGAGCTCCTACAATGAGCAGTTCTTC. Its protein is CASSFRGLAGMSSYNEQFF.

The chain links TRBV5-6 to TRBJ2-5, with 13 nucleotides matching TRBD2. Germline V gene data show CDR1 as SGHDT and CDR2 as YYEEEE. This CDR3 comprises 14 residues. V trimming: 3 bases; J trimming: 4 bases; junction bases outside the gene matches: 0. Written as DNA, the CDR3 is TGTGCCAGCAGCTGGACTAGCGGGAGAGAGACCCAGTACTTC. Its protein product is CASSWTSGRETQYF. The entire variable domain, with the rest obtained from reference TRBV5-6 and TRBJ2-5, is as follows: DAGVTQSPTHLIKTRGQQVTLRCSPKSGHDTVSWYQQALGQGPQFIFQYYEEEERQRGNFPDRFSGHQFPNYSSELNVNALLLGDSALYLCASSWTSGRETQYFGPGTRLLVL.

The chain is built from TRBV5-1 and TRBJ2-1; 10 positions agree with TRBD2. Germline V CDR1 and CDR2: SGHRS, YFSETQ. Trimming removed 0 bases from V and 6 bases from J; junction bases left unmatched: 9. This CDR3 spans 17 amino acids. The CDR3 is CASSLGPSGRRGNEQFF. The CDR3 nucleotides are TGCGCCAGCAGCTTGGGTCCTAGCGGGAGACGTGGCAATGAGCAGTTCTTC. The whole variable domain, filled in from reference TRBV5-1 and TRBJ2-1, reads KAGVTQTPRYLIKTRGQQVTLSCSPISGHRSVSWYQQTPGQGLQFLFEYFSETQRNKGNFPGRFSGRQFSNSRSEMNVSTLELGDSALYLCASSLGPSGRRGNEQFFGPGTRLTVL.

J is TRBJ1-3 and V is TRBV7-2; D gene unclear. Deletions cut 5 bases from V and 0 bases from J, with 5 bases between. The germline gives CDR1 SGHTA, CDR2 FQGNSA. CDR3 length: 13 amino acids. The CDR3: CASSPLSGNTIYF. The CDR3 coding sequence is TGTGCCAGCAGCCCACTCTCTGGAAACACCATATATTTT.

The chain has TRBV4-1 and TRBJ2-7; possibly TRBD2 for D (5 bases). The germline V and J ends were trimmed by 7 bases and 6 bases, with 22 bases remaining between them. The CDR3 has 15 residues. Germline V gives CDR1 MGHRA, CDR2 YSYEKL. This CDR3 reads CASTSRGFLFGEQYF. As DNA, the CDR3 is TGCGCCAGCACCTCGCGAGGGTTCCTATTCGGCGAGCAGTACTTC.

This clone was seen only a few times. The rearrangement links TRBV6-5 to TRBJ2-7, with a possible D match to TRBD2 (6 bases). This CDR3 region has 12 residues. Per germline, CDR1 MNHEY and CDR2 SVGAGI. Between the trimmed V and J ends, which lost 4 bases and 2 bases, there was a span of 6 bases. Here the CDR3 DNA reads TGTGCCAGCAGTTCGGGAGCCTACGAGCAGTACTTC. It is translated as CASSSGAYEQYF.

The table lists this clone with a few counts. The rearrangement links TRBV19 to TRBJ2-7, with D maybe TRBD2 (5 bases). Germline V gene sequence: CDR1 LNHDA, CDR2 SQIVND (reference sequence). CDR3 size: 13 residues. V was cut by 5 bases and J by 7 bases, with 15 bases left in between. CDR3 protein: CASSPGRRGEQYF. CDR3 bases: TGTGCCAGTAGTCCAGGCCGCAGAGGGGAGCAGTACTTC.

The chain uses TRBV7-8 and TRBJ2-7, with TRBD2 matching 11 bases. The CDR3 extends over 13 amino acids. V dropped 5 bases and J dropped 5; count of bases not matched to a gene: 2. Germline V CDR1 and CDR2: SGHVS, FQNEAQ. CDR3 in amino acids: CASSPGLADEQYF. In nucleotides, the CDR3 is TGTGCCAGCAGCCCGGGACTAGCGGACGAGCAGTACTTC.

The chain uses TRBV28 and TRBJ1-5; D perhaps matches TRBD1 (5 bases). V dropped 6 bases and J dropped 0 bases, with 15 bases sitting between them. The CDR3 extends over 16 amino acids. Per the germline V gene, CDR1 is MDHEN and CDR2 is SYDVKM. The CDR3 sequence: CASSLRQKISNQPQHF. As DNA, the CDR3 is TGTGCCAGCAGCCTACGACAGAAAATTAGCAATCAGCCCCAGCATTTT.

This chain joins TRBV27 and TRBJ2-1, with D tentatively TRBD1 (5 bases). V dropped 6 bases and J dropped 0 bases, with 12 bases sitting between them. Germline V gene lookup returns CDR1 MNHEY and CDR2 SMNVEV (reference sequence). The CDR3 sequence is 15 residues long. CDR3 amino acids: CASRLLGVSYNEQFF. In nucleotides, the CDR3 is TGTGCCAGCAGACTCCTAGGGGTCTCCTACAATGAGCAGTTCTTC.

V and J are TRBV4-1 and TRBJ1-2; tentatively, D is TRBD1 (5 bases). The CDR3 sequence is 14 residues long. CDR1 is MGHRA, CDR2 YSYEKL, per germline. Trimming pared 2 bases from V and 9 bases from J, leaving 16 bases between. The CDR3: CASSQLWKGERYTF. CDR3 sequence (DNA): TGCGCCAGCAGCCAACTATGGAAAGGGGAACGCTACACCTTC.

The CDR3 DNA reads as TGTGCCAGCAGTTTCCCCCAACGGGGAGGGCTAGGAGAGCAGTACTTC. This gives the protein CASSFPQRGGLGEQYF. The gene calls are TRBV28 and TRBJ2-7; TRBD2 aligns across 7 bases. V was pared by 3 bases and J by 7 bases, with 15 bases of the junction left unmatched. Germline V gives CDR1 MDHEN, CDR2 SYDVKM. The CDR3 covers 16 residues.

The gene calls are TRBV27 and TRBJ2-7; 8 bases align to TRBD2. Per the germline V gene, CDR1 is MNHEY and CDR2 is SMNVEV (reference sequence). V trimming: 4 bases; J trimming: 4 bases; junction bases outside the gene matches: 6. CDR3 length equals 14 residues. CDR3: CASSYDSGNYEQYF. The CDR3 nucleotides read TGTGCCAGCAGTTACGATAGCGGGAATTACGAGCAGTACTTC.

The J gene is TRBJ2-1, the V gene TRBV5-1; 12 nucleotides agree with TRBD2. Germline assignment: CDR1 SGHRS and CDR2 YFSETQ. V was pared by 3 bases and J by 4 bases, with 2 bases of the junction left unmatched. The CDR3 length is 15 residues. The CDR3 DNA reads as TGCGCCAGCAGCTGGGGACTAGCGGGTTACAATGAGCAGTTCTTC. Encoded protein: CASSWGLAGYNEQFF.

The chain is built from TRBV28 and TRBJ2-5, with D perhaps given as TRBD1 or TRBD2 (5 bases each). The J call may be incorrect, as the DNA end agrees better with TRBJ2-7. This CDR3 is 14 amino acids long. CDR1 is MDHEN, CDR2 SYDVKM, per germline. CDR3 nucleotide sequence: TGTGCCAGCAGTCCCATAGATGGGGGCTACGAGCAGTACTTC. Protein sequence: CASSPIDGGYEQYF.

The gene calls are TRBV18 and TRBJ2-5, with 9 nucleotides matching TRBD2. The CDR3 is 15 amino acids. With V trimmed by 3 bases and J by 0 bases, 2 bases remained unmatched. CDR1 and CDR2 (germline): KGHSH, LQKENI. The CDR3 DNA sequence: TGTGCCAGCTCACCGGGGACTAGCTACCAAGAGACCCAGTACTTC. This encodes CASSPGTSYQETQYF. Full variable domain (remainder filled in from reference TRBV18 and TRBJ2-5): NAGVMQNPRHLVRRRGQEARLRCSPMKGHSHVYWYRQLPEEGLKFMVYLQKENIIDESGMPKERFSAEFPKEGPSILRIQQVVRGDSAAYFCASSPGTSYQETQYFGPGTRLLVL.

V and J are TRBV29-1 and TRBJ2-1; no clear D. The CDR3 is 11 residues long. Germline V gene data show CDR1 as SQVTM and CDR2 as ANQGSEA. Trimming took off 3 bases at V and 15 bases at J, with 15 bases between the two ends. In nucleotides, the CDR3 is TGCAGCGTTGATTCCAGCTATGGGCTGTTCTTC. Encoded protein: CSVDSSYGLFF.

The chain carries TRBV18 and TRBJ2-2; TRBD1 matches at 8 bases. J lost 5 bases, V lost 5 bases, and 7 bases had no gene match. There are 15 residues in the CDR3. Germline-derived CDR1 and CDR2 are KGHSH and LQKENI. CDR3: CASSSGTGGTGELFF. Written as DNA, the CDR3 is TGTGCCAGCTCATCCGGGACAGGAGGGACCGGGGAGCTGTTTTTT. Complete variable domain (other parts from reference TRBV18 and TRBJ2-2): NAGVMQNPRHLVRRRGQEARLRCSPMKGHSHVYWYRQLPEEGLKFMVYLQKENIIDESGMPKERFSAEFPKEGPSILRIQQVVRGDSAAYFCASSSGTGGTGELFFGEGSRLTVL.